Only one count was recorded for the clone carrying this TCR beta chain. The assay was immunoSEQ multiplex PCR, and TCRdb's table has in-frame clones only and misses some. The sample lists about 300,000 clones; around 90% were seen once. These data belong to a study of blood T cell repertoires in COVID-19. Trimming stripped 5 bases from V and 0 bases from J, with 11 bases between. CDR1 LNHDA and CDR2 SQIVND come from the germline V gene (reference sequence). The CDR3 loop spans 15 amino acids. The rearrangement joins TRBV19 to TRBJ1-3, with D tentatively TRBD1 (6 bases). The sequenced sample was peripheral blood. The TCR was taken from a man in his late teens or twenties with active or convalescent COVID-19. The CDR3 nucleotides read TGTGCCAGTAGTTTAACACAGGGCTCTGGAAACACCATATATTTT. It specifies CASSLTQGSGNTIYF.